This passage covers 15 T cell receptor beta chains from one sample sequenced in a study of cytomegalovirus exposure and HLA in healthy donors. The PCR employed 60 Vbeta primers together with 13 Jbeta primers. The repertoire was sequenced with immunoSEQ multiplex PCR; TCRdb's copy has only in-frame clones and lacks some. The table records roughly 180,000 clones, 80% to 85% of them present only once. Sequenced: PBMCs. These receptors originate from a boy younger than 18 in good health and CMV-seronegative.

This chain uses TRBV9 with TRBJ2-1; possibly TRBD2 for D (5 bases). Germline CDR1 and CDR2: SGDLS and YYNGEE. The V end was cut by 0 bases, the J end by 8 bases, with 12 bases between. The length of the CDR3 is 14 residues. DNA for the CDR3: TGTGCCAGCAGCGTAGGACGGGATGTCGATGAGCAGTTCTTC. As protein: CASSVGRDVDEQFF.

DNA of the CDR3: TGCGCCAGCAGCTTGGTCGGACAGTCTTACAATGAGCAGTTCTTC. This encodes CASSLVGQSYNEQFF. The chain is built from TRBV5-1 and TRBJ2-1; tentative D call: TRBD1 (6 bases). In germline, CDR1 is SGHRS, CDR2 YFSETQ. Trimming stripped 0 bases from V and 4 bases from J, with 11 bases between. The CDR3 covers 15 residues.

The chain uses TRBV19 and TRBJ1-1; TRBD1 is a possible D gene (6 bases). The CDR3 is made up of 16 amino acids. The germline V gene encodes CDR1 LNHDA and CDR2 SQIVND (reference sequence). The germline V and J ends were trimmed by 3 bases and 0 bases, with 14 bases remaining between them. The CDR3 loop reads CASSIVGGLMNTEAFF. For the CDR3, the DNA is TGTGCCAGTAGTATCGTGGGGGGGCTTATGAACACTGAAGCTTTCTTT.

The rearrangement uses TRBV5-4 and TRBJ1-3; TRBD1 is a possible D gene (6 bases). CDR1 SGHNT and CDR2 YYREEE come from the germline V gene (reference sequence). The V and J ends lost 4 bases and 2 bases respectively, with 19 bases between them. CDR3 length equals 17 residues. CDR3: CASSPEPQGIAGNTIYF. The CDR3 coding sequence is TGTGCCAGCAGCCCGGAACCACAGGGCATTGCTGGAAACACCATATATTTT.

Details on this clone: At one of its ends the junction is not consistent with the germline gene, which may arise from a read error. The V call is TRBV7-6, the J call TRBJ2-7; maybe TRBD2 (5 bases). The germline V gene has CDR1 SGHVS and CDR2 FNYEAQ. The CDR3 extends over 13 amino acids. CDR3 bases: TGTGCCAGCAGCGTAGCGAGCTCCTACGAGCAGTACTTC. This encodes CASSVASSYEQYF.

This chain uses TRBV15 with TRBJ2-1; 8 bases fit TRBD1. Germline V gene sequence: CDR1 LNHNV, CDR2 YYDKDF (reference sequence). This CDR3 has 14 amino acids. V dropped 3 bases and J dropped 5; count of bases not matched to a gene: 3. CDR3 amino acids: CATSRDRVDNEQFF. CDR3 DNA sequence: TGTGCCACCAGCAGGGACAGGGTGGACAATGAGCAGTTCTTC.

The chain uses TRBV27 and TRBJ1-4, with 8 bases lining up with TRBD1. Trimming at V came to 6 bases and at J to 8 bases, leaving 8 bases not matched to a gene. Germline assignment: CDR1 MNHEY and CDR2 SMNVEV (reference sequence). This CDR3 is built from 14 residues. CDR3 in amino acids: CASRLTGVREKLFF. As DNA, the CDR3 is TGTGCCAGCAGACTGACAGGGGTACGGGAAAAACTGTTTTTT.

The CDR3 reads CASRRPGHYTGELFF. The CDR3 coding sequence is TGTGCCAGCAGACGTCCGGGACATTACACCGGGGAGCTGTTTTTT. J is TRBJ2-2 and V is TRBV7-8; a weak D match, TRBD1 (6 bases). The CDR3 loop spans 15 amino acids. From germline, CDR1 is SGHVS and CDR2 FQNEAQ. With 6 bases removed from V and 3 bases from J, the gap between germline ends came to 14 bases.

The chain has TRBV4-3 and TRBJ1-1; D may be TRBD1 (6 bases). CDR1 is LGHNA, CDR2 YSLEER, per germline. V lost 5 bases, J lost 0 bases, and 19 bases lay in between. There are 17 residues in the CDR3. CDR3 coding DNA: TGCGCCAGCAGCACAAATCATATCGGGACATTGAACACTGAAGCTTTCTTT. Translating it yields CASSTNHIGTLNTEAFF.

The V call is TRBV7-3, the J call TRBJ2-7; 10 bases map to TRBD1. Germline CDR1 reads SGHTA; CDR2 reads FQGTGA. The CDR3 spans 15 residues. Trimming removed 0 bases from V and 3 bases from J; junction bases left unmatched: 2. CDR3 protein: CASSLTRTGGYEQYF. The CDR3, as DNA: TGTGCCAGCAGCTTAACAAGGACAGGGGGCTACGAGCAGTACTTC.

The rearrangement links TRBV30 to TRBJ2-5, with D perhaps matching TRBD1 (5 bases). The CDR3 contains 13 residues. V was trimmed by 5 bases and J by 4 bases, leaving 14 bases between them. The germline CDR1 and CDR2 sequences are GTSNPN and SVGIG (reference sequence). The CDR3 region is CAWGSGIRETQYF. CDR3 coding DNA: TGTGCCTGGGGGTCAGGGATCCGAGAGACCCAGTACTTC.

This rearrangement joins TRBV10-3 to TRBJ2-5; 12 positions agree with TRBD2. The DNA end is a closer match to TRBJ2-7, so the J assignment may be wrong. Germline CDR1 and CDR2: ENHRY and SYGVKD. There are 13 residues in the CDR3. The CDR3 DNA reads TGTGCCACCGGACTAGCGGGGATCTACGAGCAGTACTTC. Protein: CATGLAGIYEQYF.

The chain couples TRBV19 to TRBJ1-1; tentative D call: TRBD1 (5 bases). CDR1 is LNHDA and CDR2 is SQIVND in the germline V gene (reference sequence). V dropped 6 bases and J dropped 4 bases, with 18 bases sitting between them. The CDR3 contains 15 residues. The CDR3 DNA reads TGTGCCAGTAGGTGGGGCTTCTCCTCGGGCACTGAAGCTTTCTTT. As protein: CASRWGFSSGTEAFF.

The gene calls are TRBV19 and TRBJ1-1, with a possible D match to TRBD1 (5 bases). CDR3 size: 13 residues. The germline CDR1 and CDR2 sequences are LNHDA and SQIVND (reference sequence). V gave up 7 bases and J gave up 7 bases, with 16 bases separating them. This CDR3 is CASIRQGGGEAFF. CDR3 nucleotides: TGTGCCAGTATTCGGCAGGGCGGGGGTGAAGCTTTCTTT.

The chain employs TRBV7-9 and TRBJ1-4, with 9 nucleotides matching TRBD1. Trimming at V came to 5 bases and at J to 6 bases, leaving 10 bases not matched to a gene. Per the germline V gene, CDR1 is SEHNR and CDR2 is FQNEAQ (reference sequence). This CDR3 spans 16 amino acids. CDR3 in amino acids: CASSTRQGETDEKLFF. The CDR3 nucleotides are TGTGCCAGCAGCACCAGACAGGGGGAAACGGATGAAAAACTGTTTTTT.